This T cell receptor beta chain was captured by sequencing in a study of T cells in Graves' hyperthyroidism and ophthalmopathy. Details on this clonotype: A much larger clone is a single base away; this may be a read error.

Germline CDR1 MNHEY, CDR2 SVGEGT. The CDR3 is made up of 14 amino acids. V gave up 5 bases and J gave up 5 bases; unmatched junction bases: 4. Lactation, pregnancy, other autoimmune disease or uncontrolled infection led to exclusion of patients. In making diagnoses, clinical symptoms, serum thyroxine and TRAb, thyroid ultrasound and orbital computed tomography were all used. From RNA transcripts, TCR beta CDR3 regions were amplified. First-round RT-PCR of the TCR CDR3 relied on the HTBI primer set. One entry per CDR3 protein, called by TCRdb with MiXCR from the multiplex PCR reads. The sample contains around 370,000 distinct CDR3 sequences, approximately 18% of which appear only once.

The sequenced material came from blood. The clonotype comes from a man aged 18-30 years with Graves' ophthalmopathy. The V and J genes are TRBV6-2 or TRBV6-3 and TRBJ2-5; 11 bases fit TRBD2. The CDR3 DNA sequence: TGTGCCAGCAGTGGGGCTAGCGGGGGGGAGACCCAGTACTTC. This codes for CASSGASGGETQYF.